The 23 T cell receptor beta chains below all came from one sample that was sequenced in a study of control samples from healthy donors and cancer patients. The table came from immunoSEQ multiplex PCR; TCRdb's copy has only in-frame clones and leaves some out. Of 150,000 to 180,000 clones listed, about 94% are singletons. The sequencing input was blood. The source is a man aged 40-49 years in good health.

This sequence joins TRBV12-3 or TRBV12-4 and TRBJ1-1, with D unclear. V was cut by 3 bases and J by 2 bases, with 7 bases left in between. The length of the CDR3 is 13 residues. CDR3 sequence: CASSFLPNTEAFF. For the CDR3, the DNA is TGTGCCAGCAGTTTCCTTCCAAACACTGAAGCTTTCTTT.

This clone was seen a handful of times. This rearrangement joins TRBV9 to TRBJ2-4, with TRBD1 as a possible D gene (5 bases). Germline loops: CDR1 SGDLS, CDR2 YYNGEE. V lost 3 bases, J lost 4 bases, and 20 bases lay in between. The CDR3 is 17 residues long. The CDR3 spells CASSAMGLNRSKNIQYF. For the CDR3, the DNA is TGTGCCAGCAGCGCGATGGGCCTAAACAGGAGTAAAAACATTCAGTACTTC.

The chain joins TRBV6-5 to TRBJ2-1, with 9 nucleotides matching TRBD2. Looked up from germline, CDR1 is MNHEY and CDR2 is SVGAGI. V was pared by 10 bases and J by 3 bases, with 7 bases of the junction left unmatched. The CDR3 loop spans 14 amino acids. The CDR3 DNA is TGTGCCATCCCCCGGCGGGGGGGCTACAATGAGCAGTTCTTC. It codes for CAIPRRGGYNEQFF.

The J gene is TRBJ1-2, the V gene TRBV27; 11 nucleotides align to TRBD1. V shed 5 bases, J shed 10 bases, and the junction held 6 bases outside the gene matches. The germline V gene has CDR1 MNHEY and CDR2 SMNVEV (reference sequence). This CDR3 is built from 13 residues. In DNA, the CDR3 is TGTGCCAGCAGTCGGACAGGGGGCGCGGACTACACCTTC. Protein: CASSRTGGADYTF.

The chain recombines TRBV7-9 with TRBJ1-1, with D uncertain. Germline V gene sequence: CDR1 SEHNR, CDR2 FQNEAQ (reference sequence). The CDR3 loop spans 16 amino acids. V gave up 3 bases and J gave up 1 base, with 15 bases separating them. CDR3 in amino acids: CASSFQKTLKNTEAFF. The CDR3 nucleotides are TGTGCCAGCAGCTTTCAGAAAACGTTAAAGAACACTGAAGCTTTCTTT.

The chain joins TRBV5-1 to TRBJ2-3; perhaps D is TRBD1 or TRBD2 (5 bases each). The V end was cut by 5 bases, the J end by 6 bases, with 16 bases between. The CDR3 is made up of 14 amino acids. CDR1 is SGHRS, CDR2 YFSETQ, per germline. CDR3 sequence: CASSFDSWEDTQYF. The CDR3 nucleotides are TGCGCCAGCAGTTTTGACAGTTGGGAGGATACGCAGTATTTT.

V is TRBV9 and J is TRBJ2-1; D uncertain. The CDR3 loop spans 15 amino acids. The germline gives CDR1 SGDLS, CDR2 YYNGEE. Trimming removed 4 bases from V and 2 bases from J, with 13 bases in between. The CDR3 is CASSTDGRPYNEQFF. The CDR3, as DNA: TGTGCCAGCAGCACCGACGGCCGTCCCTACAATGAGCAGTTCTTC.

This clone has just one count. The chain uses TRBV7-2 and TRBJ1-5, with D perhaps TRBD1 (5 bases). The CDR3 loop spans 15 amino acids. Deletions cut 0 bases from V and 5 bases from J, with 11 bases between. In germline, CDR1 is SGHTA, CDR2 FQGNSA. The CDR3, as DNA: TGTGCCAGCAGCTTAGCGTTGACAGACGATCAGCCCCAGCATTTT. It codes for CASSLALTDDQPQHF.

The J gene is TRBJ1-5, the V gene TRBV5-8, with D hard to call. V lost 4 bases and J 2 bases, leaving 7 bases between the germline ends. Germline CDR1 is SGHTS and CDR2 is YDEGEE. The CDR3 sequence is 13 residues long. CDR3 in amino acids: CASSRPGNQPQHF. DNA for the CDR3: TGTGCCAGCAGCCGCCCCGGCAATCAGCCCCAGCATTTT.

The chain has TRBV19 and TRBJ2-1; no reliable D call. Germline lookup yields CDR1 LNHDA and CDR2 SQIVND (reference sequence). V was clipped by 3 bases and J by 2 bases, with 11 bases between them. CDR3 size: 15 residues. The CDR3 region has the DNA TGTGCCAGTAGTATCGCCCCACCTCCCTACAATGAGCAGTTCTTC. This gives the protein CASSIAPPPYNEQFF.

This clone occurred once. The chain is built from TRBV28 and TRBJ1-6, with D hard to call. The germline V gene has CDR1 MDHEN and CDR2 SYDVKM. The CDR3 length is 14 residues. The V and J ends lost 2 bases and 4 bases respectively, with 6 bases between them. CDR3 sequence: CASSLRQYNSPLHF. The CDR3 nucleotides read TGTGCCAGCAGTTTACGGCAGTATAATTCACCCCTCCACTTT.

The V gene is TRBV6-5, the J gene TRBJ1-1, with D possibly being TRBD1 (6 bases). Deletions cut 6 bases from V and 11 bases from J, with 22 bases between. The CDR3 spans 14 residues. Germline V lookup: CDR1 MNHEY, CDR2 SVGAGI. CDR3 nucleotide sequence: TGTGCCAGCAGAGACGGGGACATTTCAGCGAGCGCTTTCTTT. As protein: CASRDGDISASAFF.

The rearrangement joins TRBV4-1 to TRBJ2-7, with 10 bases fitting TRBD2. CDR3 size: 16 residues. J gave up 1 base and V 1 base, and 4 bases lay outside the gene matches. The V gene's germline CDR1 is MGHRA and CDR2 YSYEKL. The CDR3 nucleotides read TGCGCCAGCAGCCAAGGTCCTAGCGGGGGATCCTACGAGCAGTACTTC. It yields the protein CASSQGPSGGSYEQYF.

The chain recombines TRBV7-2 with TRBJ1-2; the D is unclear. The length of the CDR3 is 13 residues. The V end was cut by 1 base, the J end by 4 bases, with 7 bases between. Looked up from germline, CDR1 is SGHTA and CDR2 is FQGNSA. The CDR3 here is CASSLGTAYGYTF. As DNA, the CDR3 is TGTGCCAGCAGCTTAGGCACAGCCTATGGCTACACCTTC.

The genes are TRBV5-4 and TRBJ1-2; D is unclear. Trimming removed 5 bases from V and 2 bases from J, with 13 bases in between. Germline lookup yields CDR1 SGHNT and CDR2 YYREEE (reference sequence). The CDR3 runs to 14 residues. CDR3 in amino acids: CASSFAARNYGYTF. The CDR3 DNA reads TGTGCCAGCAGTTTTGCTGCCAGAAACTATGGCTACACCTTC.

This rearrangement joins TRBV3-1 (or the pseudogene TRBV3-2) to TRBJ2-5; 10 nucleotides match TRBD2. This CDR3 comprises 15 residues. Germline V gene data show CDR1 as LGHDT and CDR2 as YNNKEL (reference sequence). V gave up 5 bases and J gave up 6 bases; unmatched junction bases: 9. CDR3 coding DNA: TGTGCCAGCAGCTTCAGCGGGGGGGCCTTTAAGACCCAGTACTTC. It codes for CASSFSGGAFKTQYF.

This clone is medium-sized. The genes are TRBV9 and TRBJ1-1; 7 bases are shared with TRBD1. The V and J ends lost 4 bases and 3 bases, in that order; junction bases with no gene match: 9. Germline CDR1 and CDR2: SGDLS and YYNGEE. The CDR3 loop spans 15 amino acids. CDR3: CASSSADRFDTEAFF. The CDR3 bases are TGTGCCAGCAGCTCCGCGGACAGGTTTGACACTGAAGCTTTCTTT. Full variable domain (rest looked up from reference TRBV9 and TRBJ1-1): DSGVTQTPKHLITATGQRVTLRCSPRSGDLSVYWYQQSLDQGLQFLIQYYNGEERAKGNILERFSAQQFPDLHSELNLSSLELGDSALYFCASSSADRFDTEAFFGQGTRLTVV.

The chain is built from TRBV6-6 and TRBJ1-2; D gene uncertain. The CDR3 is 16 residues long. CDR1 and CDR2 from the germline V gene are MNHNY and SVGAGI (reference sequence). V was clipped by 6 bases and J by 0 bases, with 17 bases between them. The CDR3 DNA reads TGTGCCAGCAGCCTCATCAAACGAGATACTAACTATGGCTACACCTTC. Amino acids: CASSLIKRDTNYGYTF.

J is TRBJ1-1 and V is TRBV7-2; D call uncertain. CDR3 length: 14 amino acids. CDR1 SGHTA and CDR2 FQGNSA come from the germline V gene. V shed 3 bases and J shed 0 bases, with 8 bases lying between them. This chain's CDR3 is CASSFFTVNTEAFF. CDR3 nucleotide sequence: TGTGCCAGCAGCTTTTTTACAGTGAACACTGAAGCTTTCTTT. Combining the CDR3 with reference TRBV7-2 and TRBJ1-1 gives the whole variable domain GAGVSQSPSNKVTEKGKDVELRCDPISGHTALYWYRQSLGQGLEFLIYFQGNSAPDKSGLPSDRFSAERTGGSVSTLTIQRTQQEDSAVYLCASSFFTVNTEAFFGQGTRLTVV.

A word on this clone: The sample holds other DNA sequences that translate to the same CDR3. CDR3 sequence: CASSLKGTPKADTQYF. CDR3 DNA: TGTGCCAGCAGCCTAAAAGGGACTCCCAAGGCGGATACGCAGTATTTT. The chain recombines TRBV21-1 with TRBJ2-3; TRBD2 is the table's D call, not checked against the DNA. TRBV21-1 is listed as a pseudogene. The CDR3 covers 16 residues.

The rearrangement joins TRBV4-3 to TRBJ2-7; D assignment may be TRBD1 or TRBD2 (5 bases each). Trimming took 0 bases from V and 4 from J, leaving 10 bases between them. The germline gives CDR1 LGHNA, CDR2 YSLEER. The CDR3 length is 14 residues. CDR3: CASSQDEGIYEQYF. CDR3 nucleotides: TGCGCCAGCAGCCAAGATGAGGGGATTTACGAGCAGTACTTC.

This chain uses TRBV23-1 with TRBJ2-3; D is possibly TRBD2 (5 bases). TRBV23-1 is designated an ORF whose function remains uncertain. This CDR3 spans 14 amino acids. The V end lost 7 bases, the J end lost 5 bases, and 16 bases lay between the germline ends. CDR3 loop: CASIQIPEEDTQYF. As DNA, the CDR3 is TGCGCCAGCATCCAGATCCCGGAGGAAGATACGCAGTATTTT.

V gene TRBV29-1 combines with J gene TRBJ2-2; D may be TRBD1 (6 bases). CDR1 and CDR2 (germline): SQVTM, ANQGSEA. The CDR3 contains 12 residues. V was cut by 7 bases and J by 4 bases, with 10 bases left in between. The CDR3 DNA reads TGCAGCGGCCAAGGGGGCACCGGGGAGCTGTTTTTT. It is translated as CSGQGGTGELFF.